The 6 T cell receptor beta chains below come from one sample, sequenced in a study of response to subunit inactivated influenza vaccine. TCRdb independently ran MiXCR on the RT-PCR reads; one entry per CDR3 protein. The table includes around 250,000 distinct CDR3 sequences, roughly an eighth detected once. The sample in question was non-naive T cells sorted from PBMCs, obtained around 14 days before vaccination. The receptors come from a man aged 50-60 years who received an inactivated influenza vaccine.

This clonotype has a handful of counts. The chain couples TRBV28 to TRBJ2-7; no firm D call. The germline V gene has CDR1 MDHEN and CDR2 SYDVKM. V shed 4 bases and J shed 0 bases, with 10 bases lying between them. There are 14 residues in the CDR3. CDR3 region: CASSSYGISYEQYF. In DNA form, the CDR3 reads TGTGCCAGCAGTTCATACGGAATCTCCTACGAGCAGTACTTC. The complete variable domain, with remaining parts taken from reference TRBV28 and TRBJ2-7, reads DVKVTQSSRYLVKRTGEKVFLECVQDMDHENMFWYRQDPGLGLRLIYFSYDVKMKEKGDIPEGYSVSREKKERFSLILESASTNQTSMYLCASSSYGISYEQYFGPGTRLTVT.

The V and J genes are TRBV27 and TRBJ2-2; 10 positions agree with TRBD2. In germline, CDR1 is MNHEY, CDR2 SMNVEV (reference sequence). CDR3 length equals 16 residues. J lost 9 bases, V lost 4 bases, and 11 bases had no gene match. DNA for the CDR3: TGTGCCAGCAGTTCCCGGGGAGCGGGGGGGCCGTGGGAGCTGTTTTTT. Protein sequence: CASSSRGAGGPWELFF.

Here the CDR3 DNA reads TGCAGCGTTGAAGGGCGGGGGGAGAGCTCCTACGAGCAGTACTTC. Translation: CSVEGRGESSYEQYF. The rearrangement joins TRBV29-1 to TRBJ2-7; 8 bases align to TRBD2. Germline V lookup: CDR1 SQVTM, CDR2 ANQGSEA. The CDR3 is made up of 15 amino acids. V was pared by 1 base and J by 0 bases, with 5 bases of the junction left unmatched.

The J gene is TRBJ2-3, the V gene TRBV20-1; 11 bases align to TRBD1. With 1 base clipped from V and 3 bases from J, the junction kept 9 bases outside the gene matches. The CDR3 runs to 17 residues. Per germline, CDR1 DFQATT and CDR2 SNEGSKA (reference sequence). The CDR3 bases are TGCAGTGCTAGAGGTGAAGCCGGACAGGGGGCAACAGATACGCAGTATTTT. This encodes CSARGEAGQGATDTQYF.

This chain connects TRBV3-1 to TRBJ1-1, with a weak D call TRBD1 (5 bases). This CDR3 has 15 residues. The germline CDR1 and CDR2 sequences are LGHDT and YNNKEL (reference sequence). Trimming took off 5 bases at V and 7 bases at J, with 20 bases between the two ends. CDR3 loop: CASSFLQDLGNEAFF. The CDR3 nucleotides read TGTGCCAGCAGCTTTCTACAGGACTTGGGCAATGAAGCTTTCTTT.

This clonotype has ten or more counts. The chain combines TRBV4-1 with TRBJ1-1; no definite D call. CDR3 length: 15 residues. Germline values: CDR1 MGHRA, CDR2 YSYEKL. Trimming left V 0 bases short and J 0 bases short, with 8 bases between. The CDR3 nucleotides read TGCGCCAGCAGCCAAGAAGTAGGTCTGAACACTGAAGCTTTCTTT. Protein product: CASSQEVGLNTEAFF.